A selection of T cell receptor beta chains follows, all from one sample in a study of blood T cell repertoires in COVID-19. Sequencing used immunoSEQ multiplex PCR; TCRdb keeps in-frame clones, though not all of them. The data show 150,000 to 200,000 clones, roughly 85% seen once. The specimen was peripheral blood. Receptors originate from a man aged 45-65 years with active or convalescent COVID-19. The CDR3 runs from the conserved cysteine through the conserved F or W. A D gene is named only where the DNA matches it firmly. Rows give clone size only sometimes, using once, few, many, or a class for an expanded clone.

V gene: TRBV7-9
D gene: NA
J gene: TRBJ2-7
CDR3 length: 15
clone size: NA
CDR3 protein: CASSLLTGSPYEQYF
CDR3 DNA: TGTGCCAGCAGCCTCCTGACAGGAAGCCCCTACGAGCAGTACTTC

V gene: TRBV18
D gene: TRBD2
J gene: TRBJ2-7
CDR3 length: 13
clone size: NA
CDR3 protein: CASSLGTSNEQYF
CDR3 DNA: TGTGCCAGCTCACTCGGGACTAGTAACGAGCAGTACTTC

V gene: TRBV30
D gene: TRBD2
J gene: TRBJ2-5
CDR3 length: 13
clone size: NA
CDR3 protein: CAWSVGLRGGQYF
CDR3 DNA: TGTGCCTGGAGTGTAGGTCTGCGGGGGGGACAGTACTTC

V gene: TRBV2
D gene: NA
J gene: TRBJ1-5
CDR3 length: 14
clone size: NA
CDR3 protein: CASSVLGGNQPQHF
CDR3 DNA: TGTGCCAGCAGTGTCCTAGGGGGCAATCAGCCCCAGCATTTT

V gene: TRBV7-6
D gene: NA
J gene: TRBJ2-7
CDR3 length: 13
clone size: NA
CDR3 protein: CASSFSVSYEQYF
CDR3 DNA: TGTGCCAGCAGCTTTTCCGTCTCCTACGAGCAGTACTTC

V gene: TRBV4-3
D gene: NA
J gene: TRBJ1-1
CDR3 length: 15
clone size: NA
CDR3 protein: CASSQGDTFNTEAFF
CDR3 DNA: TGCGCCAGCAGCCAAGGGGACACCTTTAACACTGAAGCTTTCTTT

V gene: TRBV28
D gene: TRBD1
J gene: TRBJ1-6
CDR3 length: 12
clone size: once
CDR3 protein: CASQTGNSPLHF
CDR3 DNA: TGTGCCAGCCAGACAGGGAATTCACCCCTCCACTTT

V gene: TRBV7-2
D gene: NA
J gene: TRBJ2-7
CDR3 length: 14
clone size: NA
CDR3 protein: CASSSGLQSYEQYF
CDR3 DNA: TGTGCCAGCAGCTCAGGCCTTCAGAGCTACGAGCAGTACTTC

V gene: TRBV6-5
D gene: NA
J gene: TRBJ2-3
CDR3 length: 14
clone size: NA
CDR3 protein: CASRLGGTVDTQYF
CDR3 DNA: TGTGCCAGCAGACTAGGAGGGACAGTAGATACGCAGTATTTT

V gene: TRBV6-5
D gene: TRBD1
J gene: TRBJ2-3
CDR3 length: 15
clone size: once
CDR3 protein: CASSKQTGSTDTQYF
CDR3 DNA: TGTGCCAGCAGTAAACAGACAGGGAGCACAGATACGCAGTATTTT

V gene: TRBV19
D gene: NA
J gene: TRBJ2-5
CDR3 length: 15
clone size: NA
CDR3 protein: CASTGRAGRQETQYF
CDR3 DNA: TGTGCCAGTACGGGGCGGGCGGGGCGACAAGAGACCCAGTACTTC

V gene: TRBV5-1
D gene: TRBD2
J gene: TRBJ2-2
CDR3 length: 20
clone size: many
CDR3 protein: CASSLAGGLAGGSNTGELFF
CDR3 DNA: TGCGCCAGCAGCTTGGCCGGAGGACTAGCGGGAGGTTCGAACACCGGGGAGCTGTTTTTT

V gene: TRBV7-9
D gene: NA
J gene: TRBJ2-7
CDR3 length: 16
clone size: NA
CDR3 protein: CASSLDGGIRSYEQYF
CDR3 DNA: TGTGCCAGCAGCTTAGATGGCGGGATTAGGTCCTACGAGCAGTACTTC

V gene: TRBV10-2
D gene: NA
J gene: TRBJ1-1
CDR3 length: 14
clone size: NA
CDR3 protein: CASRIATGLTEAFF
CDR3 DNA: TGCGCCAGCAGAATAGCTACAGGGCTCACTGAAGCTTTCTTT

V gene: TRBV4-3
D gene: NA
J gene: TRBJ1-2
CDR3 length: 14
clone size: NA
CDR3 protein: CASSQDTANYGYTF
CDR3 DNA: TGCGCCAGCAGCCAAGACACAGCTAACTATGGCTACACCTTC

V gene: TRBV9
D gene: NA
J gene: TRBJ1-3
CDR3 length: 16
clone size: once
CDR3 protein: CASSVEPGSSGNTIYF
CDR3 DNA: TGTGCCAGCAGCGTAGAACCGGGGAGCTCTGGAAACACCATATATTTT

V gene: TRBV6-1
D gene: NA
J gene: TRBJ1-3
CDR3 length: 15
clone size: NA
CDR3 protein: CASSQDYASGNTIYF
CDR3 DNA: TGTGCCAGCAGTCAGGACTACGCGTCTGGAAACACCATATATTTT

V gene: TRBV6-5
D gene: TRBD1
J gene: TRBJ1-5
CDR3 length: 12
clone size: NA
CDR3 protein: CASRTGVQPQHF
CDR3 DNA: TGTGCCAGCAGAACAGGGGTCCAGCCCCAGCATTTT

V gene: TRBV7-3
D gene: NA
J gene: TRBJ2-1
CDR3 length: 13
clone size: NA
CDR3 protein: CASSLSKRDEQFF
CDR3 DNA: TGTGCCAGCAGCTTATCTAAGCGCGATGAGCAGTTCTTC

V gene: TRBV2
D gene: NA
J gene: TRBJ2-3
CDR3 length: 14
clone size: NA
CDR3 protein: CASSGQGWTDTQYF
CDR3 DNA: TGTGCCAGCAGTGGCCAGGGTTGGACAGATACGCAGTATTTT

V gene: TRBV5-6
D gene: NA
J gene: TRBJ1-4
CDR3 length: 12
clone size: few
CDR3 protein: CASSLGQLELFF
CDR3 DNA: TGTGCCAGCAGCTTGGGACAATTAGAACTGTTTTTT

V gene: TRBV20-1
D gene: NA
J gene: TRBJ1-2
CDR3 length: 11
clone size: NA
CDR3 protein: CSAQGNYGYTF
CDR3 DNA: TGCAGTGCCCAGGGGAACTATGGCTACACCTTC

V gene: TRBV27
D gene: NA
J gene: TRBJ1-1
CDR3 length: 13
clone size: NA
CDR3 protein: CASRGAGNTEAFF
CDR3 DNA: TGTGCCAGCAGGGGGGCGGGGAACACTGAAGCTTTCTTT

V gene: TRBV19
D gene: NA
J gene: TRBJ1-2
CDR3 length: 15
clone size: NA
CDR3 protein: CASSTGTHPSEGYTF
CDR3 DNA: TGTGCCAGTAGCACCGGGACACATCCCTCGGAGGGCTACACCTTC

V gene: TRBV14
D gene: NA
J gene: TRBJ2-3
CDR3 length: 15
clone size: NA
CDR3 protein: CASSHLSGGTDTQYF
CDR3 DNA: TGTGCCAGCAGCCATTTATCCGGTGGCACAGATACGCAGTATTTT

V gene: TRBV11-3
D gene: NA
J gene: TRBJ1-1
CDR3 length: 13
clone size: NA
CDR3 protein: CASSLLFGTEAFF
CDR3 DNA: TGTGCCAGCAGCTTATTGTTCGGGACAGAAGCTTTCTTT

V gene: TRBV11-2
D gene: NA
J gene: TRBJ2-7
CDR3 length: 12
clone size: NA
CDR3 protein: CASSPRNYEQYF
CDR3 DNA: TGTGCCAGCAGTCCTAGGAACTACGAGCAGTACTTC

V gene: TRBV29-1
D gene: TRBD1
J gene: TRBJ1-2
CDR3 length: 12
clone size: NA
CDR3 protein: CSVQQGGYGYTF
CDR3 DNA: TGCAGCGTACAACAGGGGGGCTATGGCTACACCTTC

V gene: TRBV29-1
D gene: NA
J gene: TRBJ1-4
CDR3 length: 13
clone size: NA
CDR3 protein: CSVSSTASEKLFF
CDR3 DNA: TGCAGCGTTAGTTCGACAGCTTCTGAAAAACTGTTTTTT

V gene: TRBV11-1
D gene: TRBD1
J gene: TRBJ1-2
CDR3 length: 13
clone size: NA
CDR3 protein: CASRDQGDYGYTF
CDR3 DNA: TGTGCCAGCAGGGATCAGGGGGACTATGGCTACACCTTC

V gene: TRBV18
D gene: TRBD2
J gene: TRBJ2-5
CDR3 length: 15
clone size: few
CDR3 protein: CASSPVAGGEETQYF
CDR3 DNA: TGTGCCAGCTCACCGGTGGCGGGAGGGGAAGAGACCCAGTACTTC

V gene: TRBV11-3
D gene: TRBD1
J gene: TRBJ2-3
CDR3 length: 16
clone size: NA
CDR3 protein: CASSLGAGTGADTQYF
CDR3 DNA: TGTGCCAGCAGCTTAGGGGCCGGGACAGGGGCCGATACGCAGTATTTT

V gene: TRBV29-1
D gene: NA
J gene: TRBJ2-2
CDR3 length: 13
clone size: NA
CDR3 protein: CSVEESQGRELFF
CDR3 DNA: TGCAGCGTTGAAGAGTCACAGGGCCGGGAGCTGTTTTTT

V gene: TRBV6-6
D gene: TRBD1
J gene: TRBJ2-4
CDR3 length: 17
clone size: NA
CDR3 protein: CASSPGTGPGAKNIQYF
CDR3 DNA: TGTGCCAGCAGTCCCGGGACAGGGCCGGGGGCCAAAAACATTCAGTACTTC

V gene: TRBV12-3/TRBV12-4
D gene: NA
J gene: TRBJ1-3
CDR3 length: 13
clone size: NA
CDR3 protein: CASERSSGNTIYF
CDR3 DNA: TGTGCCAGCGAAAGGAGCTCTGGAAACACCATATATTTT

V gene: TRBV30
D gene: TRBD2
J gene: TRBJ2-7
CDR3 length: 14
clone size: once
CDR3 protein: CAWSVPGGGYEQYF
CDR3 DNA: TGTGCCTGGAGTGTGCCGGGAGGGGGGTACGAGCAGTACTTC

V gene: TRBV10-3
D gene: TRBD1
J gene: TRBJ2-7
CDR3 length: 15
clone size: NA
CDR3 protein: CAPLKPGQGPLGQYF
CDR3 DNA: TGTGCCCCCCTGAAGCCGGGACAGGGGCCCTTGGGGCAGTACTTC

V gene: TRBV21-1
D gene: NA
J gene: TRBJ2-1
CDR3 length: 16
clone size: once
CDR3 protein: CASSPRLAGGLHEQFF
CDR3 DNA: TGTGCCAGCAGCCCACGACTAGCGGGAGGTTTGCATGAGCAGTTCTTC